These 31 T cell receptor beta chains were sequenced from one sample in a study of blood T cells in healthy people across ages. Then a second PCR, running roughly 7 to 11 cycles, was carried out with a sample-barcoded 5' primer and a J-beta primer mix. MiXCR was run by TCRdb on the 5' RACE reads, yielding one entry per CDR3 protein. The repertoire has roughly 800,000 distinct CDR3 sequences, roughly 50% of them found once; the top ten carry 40% to 50%. Sequenced input: blood. Receptors were obtained from a man older than 75 in good health.

This chain uses TRBV9 with TRBJ1-1; D perhaps matches TRBD1 (6 bases). This CDR3 has 14 residues. V shed 2 bases and J shed 2 bases, with 10 bases lying between them. Germline loops: CDR1 SGDLS, CDR2 YYNGEE. Written as DNA, the CDR3 is TGTGCCAGCAGCGTGGGGACATCTAACACTGAAGCTTTCTTT. It yields the protein CASSVGTSNTEAFF.

This clonotype was counted a few times. The genes are TRBV12-3 or TRBV12-4 and TRBJ2-6; 9 nucleotides match TRBD1. J was trimmed by 13 bases and V by 6 bases; bases with no gene match: 10. The CDR3 spans 14 residues. CDR3 nucleotides: TGTGCCAGCAGACTGTCTCGGGGGACAGGGGTCCTGACTTTC. It yields the protein CASRLSRGTGVLTF.

The gene calls are TRBV4-2 and TRBJ1-6; no clear D gene. CDR1 and CDR2 (germline): LGHNA, YNFKEQ. Trimming stripped 0 bases from V and 10 bases from J, with 7 bases between. The CDR3 consists of 13 residues. The CDR3 spells CASSQDTRSPLHF. The DNA of the CDR3 is TGTGCCAGCAGCCAAGATACAAGGTCACCCCTCCACTTT.

V is TRBV29-1 and J is TRBJ2-4; TRBD2 is a possible D gene (5 bases). CDR3 length equals 14 residues. Germline V gene lookup returns CDR1 SQVTM and CDR2 ANQGSEA. The CDR3 coding sequence is TGCGGCGCCGGGGATACCCTAGCCAAAAACATTCAGTACTTC. Protein sequence: CGAGDTLAKNIQYF.

A few counts support this clonotype. This chain joins TRBV7-2 and TRBJ1-5; a possible D gene is TRBD1 (6 bases). Germline V gives CDR1 SGHTA, CDR2 FQGNSA. The V end was cut by 8 bases, the J end by 0 bases, with 14 bases between. The CDR3 extends over 15 amino acids. CDR3 sequence reads: CASAKGGYSNQPQHF. The CDR3 DNA reads TGTGCCAGCGCTAAAGGGGGTTATAGCAATCAGCCCCAGCATTTT.

The V and J genes are TRBV12-5 and TRBJ2-7; 11 bases map to TRBD1. Germline CDR1 LGHNT, CDR2 FRNRAP. This CDR3 is 14 amino acids long. V lost 5 bases and J lost 3; bases outside the gene matches: 3. The CDR3 DNA sequence: TGTGCTAGTGGTCCGGGACAGGGGGACTACGAGCAGTACTTC. Translating it yields CASGPGQGDYEQYF.

This clonotype was observed a handful of times. V gene TRBV20-1 combines with J gene TRBJ2-5; TRBD2 matches at 9 bases. The J call may be incorrect, as the DNA end agrees better with TRBJ2-7. Germline V gives CDR1 DFQATT, CDR2 SNEGSKA (reference sequence). This CDR3 region has 14 residues. The CDR3 nucleotides are TGCAGTGCTAGAGCTAGCGGGGCTATAGGCGAGCAGTACTTC. It encodes CSARASGAIGEQYF.

The rearrangement joins TRBV28 to TRBJ2-3; 7 bases match TRBD2. CDR1 and CDR2 (germline): MDHEN, SYDVKM. V lost 5 bases, J lost 13 bases, and 9 bases stayed unmatched. The CDR3 extends over 12 amino acids. CDR3 sequence: CASSRAGDFEYF. The CDR3 DNA sequence: TGTGCCAGCAGTCGTGCGGGGGACTTTGAGTATTTT.

This clonotype turned up a few times. The DNA of the CDR3 is TGCGCCAGCAGCCAACGTCATCAGGGGGCTTTCCACGAGCAGTACTTC. Encoded protein: CASSQRHQGAFHEQYF. The chain joins TRBV4-1 to TRBJ2-7; 8 positions agree with TRBD1. V lost 2 bases to trimming and J lost 5 bases; unmatched junction nucleotides: 11. Germline lookup yields CDR1 MGHRA and CDR2 YSYEKL. The CDR3 is 16 residues long.

This clonotype was observed a handful of times. The chain carries TRBV20-1 and TRBJ1-2, with a possible D match to TRBD1 (6 bases). The V and J ends lost 3 bases and 0 bases respectively, with 8 bases between them. Germline V gene data show CDR1 as DFQATT and CDR2 as SNEGSKA (reference sequence). This CDR3 spans 13 amino acids. Here the CDR3 DNA reads TGCAGTGCTAGGAGGACAGCTAACTATGGCTACACCTTC. It encodes CSARRTANYGYTF.

CDR3 nucleotides: TGCGCCAGCAGCTTCGGGACTAGCGGACCCTACAATGAGCAGTTCTTC. It yields the protein CASSFGTSGPYNEQFF. The chain carries TRBV5-1 and TRBJ2-1; 11 positions agree with TRBD2. Germline V gene data show CDR1 as SGHRS and CDR2 as YFSETQ. The CDR3 is made up of 16 amino acids. Trimming cost V 2 bases and J 2 bases; bases outside gene matches: 3.

The V gene is TRBV5-1, the J gene TRBJ1-6; TRBD1 agrees at 12 bases. In germline, CDR1 is SGHRS, CDR2 YFSETQ. J gave up 1 base and V 4 bases, and 3 bases lay outside the gene matches. The CDR3 is 17 amino acids. The CDR3 DNA reads TGCGCCAGCAGCCCGGGACAGGGGGCGTCCTATAATTCACCCCTCCACTTT. It encodes CASSPGQGASYNSPLHF.

This clonotype was detected only a few times. The chain recombines TRBV21-1 with TRBJ2-1. TRBV21-1 is reported as a pseudogene. The CDR3 is 15 amino acids. CDR3 protein: CASSKGTGAHNEQFF. The CDR3 nucleotides are TGTGCCAGCAGCAAAGGGACAGGGGCTCACAATGAGCAGTTCTTC.

This clonotype was seen more than once but under ten times. The chain employs TRBV10-3 and TRBJ1-2; TRBD1 is a possible D gene (5 bases). Germline V gene lookup returns CDR1 ENHRY and CDR2 SYGVKD. Trimming pared 3 bases from V and 4 bases from J, leaving 15 bases between. The CDR3 has 15 residues. The CDR3 is CAISEGQGPSYGYTF. The CDR3 nucleotides read TGTGCCATCAGTGAAGGGCAGGGACCATCCTATGGCTACACCTTC.

This chain joins TRBV9 and TRBJ2-6; D perhaps matches TRBD1 (6 bases). The CDR3 totals 17 residues. The V end lost 3 bases, the J end lost 0 bases, and 13 bases lay between the germline ends. CDR1 is SGDLS and CDR2 is YYNGEE in the germline V gene. This chain's CDR3 is CASSATGQLSGANVLTF. CDR3 in DNA: TGTGCCAGCAGCGCAACGGGACAACTCTCTGGGGCCAACGTCCTGACTTTC.

This clonotype was observed a few times. This CDR3 reads CASSQEEGTGQNEQFF. The DNA for the CDR3 is TGTGCCAGCAGCCAAGAAGAAGGAACTGGTCAGAATGAGCAGTTCTTC. The chain links TRBV3-1 to TRBJ2-1; D call uncertain. V was cut by 0 bases and J by 7 bases, with 16 bases left in between. The germline V gene encodes CDR1 LGHDT and CDR2 YNNKEL (reference sequence). This CDR3 is built from 16 residues.

This clonotype was picked up a small number of times. CDR3 coding DNA: TGTGCCAGCAGCGTAACTGGGACCTACAATGAGCAGTTCTTC. Protein sequence: CASSVTGTYNEQFF. The chain carries TRBV9 and TRBJ2-1, with D unresolved. Germline V lookup: CDR1 SGDLS, CDR2 YYNGEE. The CDR3 runs 14 residues. The V and J ends lost 1 base and 2 bases respectively, with 7 bases between them.

This chain links TRBV6-1 with TRBJ2-5; 9 bases fit TRBD2. There are 14 residues in the CDR3. The germline V gene has CDR1 MNHNS and CDR2 SASEGT. V trimming: 7 bases; J trimming: 1 base; junction bases outside the gene matches: 4. The CDR3 nucleotides are TGTGCCAGCAATATAGCGGGGGTCCAAGAGACCCAGTACTTC. It encodes CASNIAGVQETQYF.

The chain combines TRBV18 with TRBJ2-7; D is possibly TRBD2 (6 bases). The V and J ends lost 2 bases and 7 bases respectively, with 15 bases between them. The CDR3 loop spans 14 amino acids. The germline V gene has CDR1 KGHSH and CDR2 LQKENI. The CDR3 DNA reads as TGTGCCAGCTCACCAATCGACGGGAGCGGGGAGCAGTACTTC. Translated, it gives CASSPIDGSGEQYF.

The J gene is TRBJ1-1, the V gene TRBV29-1; 7 bases are a match to TRBD1. The CDR3 sequence is 14 residues long. The V gene's germline CDR1 is SQVTM and CDR2 ANQGSEA. V dropped 5 bases and J dropped 0; count of bases not matched to a gene: 6. CDR3 loop: CSVTRTGVNTEAFF. The CDR3 DNA follows: TGCAGCGTTACCCGGACAGGTGTGAACACTGAAGCTTTCTTT.

The chain joins TRBV12-3 or TRBV12-4 to TRBJ1-2; D is perhaps TRBD1 (6 bases). The CDR3 totals 16 residues. Trimming pared 0 bases from V and 4 bases from J, leaving 15 bases between. DNA for the CDR3: TGTGCCAGCAGTTTAGCGGGGGCAGGGGTTGGCTATGGCTACACCTTC. Protein product: CASSLAGAGVGYGYTF.

As DNA, the CDR3 is TGTGCCAGCAGCACTAGTTTGTCACCCCTCCACTTT. It specifies CASSTSLSPLHF. The chain is built from TRBV12-3 or TRBV12-4 and TRBJ1-6; the D is unclear. This CDR3 has 12 amino acids. Trimming removed 6 bases from V and 10 bases from J, with 10 bases in between.

This clonotype turned up a few times. At one end the junction does not follow the germline gene, possibly because of a read error. The rearrangement uses TRBV7-7 and TRBJ2-5; maybe TRBD2 (5 bases). This CDR3 spans 14 amino acids. Per germline, CDR1 SSHAT and CDR2 FNYEAQ (reference sequence). The DNA for the CDR3 is TGTGCTAGCAGCTTAAGGCGGACGGGGGAGACCCAGTACTTC. This translates into CASSLRRTGETQYF.

This chain uses TRBV12-3 or TRBV12-4 with TRBJ2-7; maybe TRBD2 (7 bases). Deletions cut 6 bases from V and 4 bases from J, with 16 bases between. The CDR3 is 14 amino acids. CDR3 in amino acids: CASSPGASGYEQYF. The DNA for the CDR3 is TGTGCCAGCAGCCCGGGGGCTAGCGGATACGAGCAGTACTTC.

The chain uses TRBV20-1 and TRBJ2-7; TRBD2 agrees at 11 bases. The CDR3 is 16 residues long. Unmatched junction bases numbered 10, after V lost 4 bases and J lost 2 bases. Germline assignment: CDR1 DFQATT and CDR2 SNEGSKA (reference sequence). In DNA, the CDR3 is TGCAGTGCTACGAGAACCGGGACTAGCGGAACCTACGAGCAGTACTTC. Translated: CSATRTGTSGTYEQYF.

The chain combines TRBV9 with TRBJ2-3; D unresolved. The V and J ends lost 1 base and 0 bases respectively, with 9 bases between them. Germline loops: CDR1 SGDLS, CDR2 YYNGEE. The CDR3 totals 15 residues. For the CDR3, the DNA is TGTGCCAGCAGCGTAAAGGGCACTAGCACAGATACGCAGTATTTT. Residues: CASSVKGTSTDTQYF.

The chain employs TRBV7-9 and TRBJ2-1; D perhaps matches TRBD2 (6 bases). The V end lost 9 bases, the J end lost 2 bases, and 14 bases lay between the germline ends. Germline V gene lookup returns CDR1 SEHNR and CDR2 FQNEAQ (reference sequence). The CDR3 has 14 amino acids. The CDR3 reads CASVLAPPYNEQFF. CDR3 sequence (DNA): TGTGCCAGTGTCCTAGCGCCTCCCTACAATGAGCAGTTCTTC.

The V gene is TRBV7-9, the J gene TRBJ2-5; no firm D call. The CDR3 runs 14 residues. Trimming cost V 4 bases and J 6 bases, with 15 bases left between them. The germline CDR1 and CDR2 sequences are SEHNR and FQNEAQ (reference sequence). The CDR3 here is CASSSATPPKTQYF. The CDR3 bases are TGTGCCAGCAGCTCCGCTACCCCACCGAAGACCCAGTACTTC.

The CDR3 spells CASSLIAGSYNEQFF. The CDR3 coding sequence is TGCGCCAGCAGCTTGATAGCGGGATCCTACAATGAGCAGTTCTTC. V and J are TRBV5-1 and TRBJ2-1; 8 bases agree with TRBD2. J was trimmed by 1 base and V by 1 base; bases with no gene match: 1. The CDR3 has 15 residues. Looked up from germline, CDR1 is SGHRS and CDR2 is YFSETQ.

This sequence joins TRBV5-1 and TRBJ2-5, with no clear D. This CDR3 has 11 residues. Germline V lookup: CDR1 SGHRS, CDR2 YFSETQ. Deletions cut 5 bases from V and 6 bases from J, with 8 bases between. This CDR3 reads CASSSLKTQYF. The CDR3 DNA follows: TGCGCCAGCAGTTCACTCAAGACCCAGTACTTC. Full variable domain (outside the CDR3, taken from reference TRBV5-1 and TRBJ2-5): KAGVTQTPRYLIKTRGQQVTLSCSPISGHRSVSWYQQTPGQGLQFLFEYFSETQRNKGNFPGRFSGRQFSNSRSEMNVSTLELGDSALYLCASSSLKTQYFGPGTRLLVL.

V is TRBV5-8 and J is TRBJ2-7; 7 positions match TRBD1. The CDR3 is 17 residues long. Germline trimming cut 0 bases from V and 6 bases from J; bases unmatched to any gene: 15. CDR1 and CDR2 (germline): SGHTS, YDEGEE. The CDR3 sequence: CASSLERAQGFFVEQYF. For the CDR3, the DNA is TGTGCCAGCAGCTTGGAGAGGGCACAGGGGTTTTTTGTCGAGCAGTACTTC. Together with reference TRBV5-8 and TRBJ2-7, the CDR3 gives the full variable domain: EAGVTQSPTHLIKTRGQQATLRCSPISGHTSVYWYQQALGLGLQFLLWYDEGEERNRGNFPPRFSGRQFPNYSSELNVNALELEDSALYLCASSLERAQGFFVEQYFGPGTRLTVT.